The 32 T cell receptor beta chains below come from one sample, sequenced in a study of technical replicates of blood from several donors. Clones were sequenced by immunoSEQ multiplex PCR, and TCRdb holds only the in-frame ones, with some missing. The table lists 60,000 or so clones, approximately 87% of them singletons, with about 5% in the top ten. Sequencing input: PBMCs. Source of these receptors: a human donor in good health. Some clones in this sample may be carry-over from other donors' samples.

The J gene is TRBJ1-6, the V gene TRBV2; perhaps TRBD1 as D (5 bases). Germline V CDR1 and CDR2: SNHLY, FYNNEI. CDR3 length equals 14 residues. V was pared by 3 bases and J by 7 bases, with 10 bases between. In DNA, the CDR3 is TGTGCCAGCAGTGATCAGGGTAGGAATTCACCCCTCCACTTT. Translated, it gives CASSDQGRNSPLHF.

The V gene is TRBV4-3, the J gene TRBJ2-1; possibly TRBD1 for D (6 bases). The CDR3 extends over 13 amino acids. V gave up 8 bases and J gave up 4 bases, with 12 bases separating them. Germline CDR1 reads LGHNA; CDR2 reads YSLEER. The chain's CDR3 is CASADRKYNEQFF. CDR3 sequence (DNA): TGCGCCAGCGCCGACAGGAAATACAATGAGCAGTTCTTC.

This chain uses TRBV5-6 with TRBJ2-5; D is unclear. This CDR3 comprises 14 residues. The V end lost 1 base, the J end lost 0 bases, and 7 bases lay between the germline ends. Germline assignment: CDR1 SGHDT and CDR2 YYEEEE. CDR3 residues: CASSLTVNQETQYF. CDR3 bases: TGTGCCAGCAGCTTGACAGTTAACCAAGAGACCCAGTACTTC. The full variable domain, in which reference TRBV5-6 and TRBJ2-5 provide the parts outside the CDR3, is DAGVTQSPTHLIKTRGQQVTLRCSPKSGHDTVSWYQQALGQGPQFIFQYYEEEERQRGNFPDRFSGHQFPNYSSELNVNALLLGDSALYLCASSLTVNQETQYFGPGTRLLVL.

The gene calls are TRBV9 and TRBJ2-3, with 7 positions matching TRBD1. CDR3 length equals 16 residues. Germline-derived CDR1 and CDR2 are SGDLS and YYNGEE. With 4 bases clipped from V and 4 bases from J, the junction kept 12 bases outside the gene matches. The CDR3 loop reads CASSPNQGQRSDTQYF. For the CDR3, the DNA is TGTGCCAGCAGCCCCAATCAGGGACAGAGGTCAGATACGCAGTATTTT.

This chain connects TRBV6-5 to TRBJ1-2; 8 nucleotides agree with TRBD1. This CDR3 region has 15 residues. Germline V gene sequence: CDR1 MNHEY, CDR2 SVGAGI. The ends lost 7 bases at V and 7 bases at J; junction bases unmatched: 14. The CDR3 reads CASNKQGGGASGYTF. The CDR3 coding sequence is TGTGCCAGCAACAAACAGGGGGGGGGCGCGAGTGGCTACACCTTC.

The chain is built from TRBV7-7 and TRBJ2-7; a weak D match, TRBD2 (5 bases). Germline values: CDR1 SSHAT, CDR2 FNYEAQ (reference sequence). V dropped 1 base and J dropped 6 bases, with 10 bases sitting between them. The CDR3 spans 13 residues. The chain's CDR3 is CASSLGGSAEQYF. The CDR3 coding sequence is TGTGCCAGCAGCTTAGGCGGGTCGGCCGAGCAGTACTTC.

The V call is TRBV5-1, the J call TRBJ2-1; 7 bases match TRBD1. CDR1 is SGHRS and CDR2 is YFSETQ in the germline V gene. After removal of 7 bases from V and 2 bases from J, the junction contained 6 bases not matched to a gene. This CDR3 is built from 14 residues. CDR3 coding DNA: TGCGCCAGCGCCCTAGGGGGCCCCTACAATGAGCAGTTCTTC. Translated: CASALGGPYNEQFF.

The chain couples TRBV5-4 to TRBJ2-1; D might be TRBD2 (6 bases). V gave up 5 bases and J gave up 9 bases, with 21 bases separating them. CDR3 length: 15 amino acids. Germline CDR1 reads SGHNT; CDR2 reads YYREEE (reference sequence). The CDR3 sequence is CASRPGVSGLVEQFF. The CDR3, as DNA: TGTGCCAGCAGACCCGGCGTTAGCGGATTGGTTGAGCAGTTCTTC.

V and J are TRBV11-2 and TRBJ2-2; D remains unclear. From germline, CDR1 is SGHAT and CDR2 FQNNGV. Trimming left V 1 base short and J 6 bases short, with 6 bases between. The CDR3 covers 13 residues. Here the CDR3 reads CASSLVSSGELFF. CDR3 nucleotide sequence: TGTGCCAGCAGCTTAGTTTCGTCCGGGGAGCTGTTTTTT.

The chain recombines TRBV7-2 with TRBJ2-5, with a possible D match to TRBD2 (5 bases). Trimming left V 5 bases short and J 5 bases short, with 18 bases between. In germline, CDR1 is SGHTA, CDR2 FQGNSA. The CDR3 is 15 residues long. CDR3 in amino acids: CASSKGLSWDETQYF. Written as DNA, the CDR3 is TGTGCCAGCAGCAAAGGACTTAGCTGGGATGAGACCCAGTACTTC. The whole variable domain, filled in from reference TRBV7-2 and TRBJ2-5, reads GAGVSQSPSNKVTEKGKDVELRCDPISGHTALYWYRQSLGQGLEFLIYFQGNSAPDKSGLPSDRFSAERTGGSVSTLTIQRTQQEDSAVYLCASSKGLSWDETQYFGPGTRLLVL.

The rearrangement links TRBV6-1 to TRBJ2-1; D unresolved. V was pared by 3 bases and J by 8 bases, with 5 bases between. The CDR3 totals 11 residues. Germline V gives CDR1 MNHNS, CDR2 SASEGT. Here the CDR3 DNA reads TGTGCCAGCAGTGAGTGGCATGAGCAGTTCTTC. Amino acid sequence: CASSEWHEQFF.

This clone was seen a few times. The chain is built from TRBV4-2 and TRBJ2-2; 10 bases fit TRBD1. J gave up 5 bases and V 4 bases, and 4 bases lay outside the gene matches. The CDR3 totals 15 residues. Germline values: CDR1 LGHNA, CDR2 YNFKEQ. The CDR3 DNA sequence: TGTGCCAGCAGCCGCGGGACAGGGGAAACCGGGGAGCTGTTTTTT. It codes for CASSRGTGETGELFF.

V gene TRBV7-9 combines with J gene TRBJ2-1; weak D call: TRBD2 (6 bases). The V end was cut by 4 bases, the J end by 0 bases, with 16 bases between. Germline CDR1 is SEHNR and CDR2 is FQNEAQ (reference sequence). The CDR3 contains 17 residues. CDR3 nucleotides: TGTGCCAGCAGCTCCACTGTCGCGGGACCCTCCTACAATGAGCAGTTCTTC. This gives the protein CASSSTVAGPSYNEQFF.

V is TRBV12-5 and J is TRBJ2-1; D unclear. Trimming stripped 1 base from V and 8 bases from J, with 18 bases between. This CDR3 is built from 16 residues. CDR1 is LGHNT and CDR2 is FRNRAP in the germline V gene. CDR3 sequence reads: CASGLGKLLLKDEQFF. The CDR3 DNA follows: TGTGCTAGTGGTTTGGGGAAACTACTGTTGAAAGATGAGCAGTTCTTC.

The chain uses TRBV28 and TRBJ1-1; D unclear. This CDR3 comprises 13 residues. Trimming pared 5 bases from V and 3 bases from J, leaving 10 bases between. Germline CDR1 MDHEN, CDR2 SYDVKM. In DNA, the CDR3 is TGTGCCAGCAGTACTGGGCCTTACACTGAAGCTTTCTTT. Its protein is CASSTGPYTEAFF.

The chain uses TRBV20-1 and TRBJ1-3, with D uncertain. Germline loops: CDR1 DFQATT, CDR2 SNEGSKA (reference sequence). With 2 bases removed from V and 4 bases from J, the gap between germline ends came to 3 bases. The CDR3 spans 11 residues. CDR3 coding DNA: TGCAGTGCTAGAACAGGAAACACCATATATTTT. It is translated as CSARTGNTIYF.

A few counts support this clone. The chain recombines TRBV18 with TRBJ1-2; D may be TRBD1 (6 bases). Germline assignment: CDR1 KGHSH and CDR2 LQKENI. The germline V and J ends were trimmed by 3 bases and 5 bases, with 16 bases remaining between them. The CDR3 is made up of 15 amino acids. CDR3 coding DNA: TGTGCCAGCTCACCGGCCCGGGACACCCCGTATGGCTACACCTTC. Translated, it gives CASSPARDTPYGYTF. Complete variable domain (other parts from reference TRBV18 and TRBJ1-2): NAGVMQNPRHLVRRRGQEARLRCSPMKGHSHVYWYRQLPEEGLKFMVYLQKENIIDESGMPKERFSAEFPKEGPSILRIQQVVRGDSAAYFCASSPARDTPYGYTFGSGTRLTVV.

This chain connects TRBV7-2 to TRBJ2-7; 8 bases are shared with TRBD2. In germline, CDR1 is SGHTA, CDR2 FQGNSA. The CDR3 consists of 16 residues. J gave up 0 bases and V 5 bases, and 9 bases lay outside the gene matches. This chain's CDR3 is CASSLDGLAGSYEQYF. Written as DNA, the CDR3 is TGTGCCAGCAGCCTAGATGGGCTAGCGGGCTCCTACGAGCAGTACTTC.

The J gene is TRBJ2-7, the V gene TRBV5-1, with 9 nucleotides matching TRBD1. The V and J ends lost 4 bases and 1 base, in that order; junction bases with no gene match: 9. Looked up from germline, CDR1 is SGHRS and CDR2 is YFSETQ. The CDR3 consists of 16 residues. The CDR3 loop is CASSPINRGLSYEQYF. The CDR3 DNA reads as TGCGCCAGCAGCCCTATAAACAGGGGGCTATCCTACGAGCAGTACTTC.

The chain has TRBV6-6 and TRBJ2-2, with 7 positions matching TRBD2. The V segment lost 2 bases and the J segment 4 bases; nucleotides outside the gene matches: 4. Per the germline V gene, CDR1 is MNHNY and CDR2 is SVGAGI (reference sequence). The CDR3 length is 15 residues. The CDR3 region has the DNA TGTGCCAGCAGTTACGCGGGGGAGACCACCGGGGAGCTGTTTTTT. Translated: CASSYAGETTGELFF.

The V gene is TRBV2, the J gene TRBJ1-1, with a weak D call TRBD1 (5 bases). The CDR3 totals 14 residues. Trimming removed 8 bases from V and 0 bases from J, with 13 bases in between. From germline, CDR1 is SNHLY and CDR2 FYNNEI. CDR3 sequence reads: CASLFQGMNTEAFF. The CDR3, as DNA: TGTGCCAGCCTGTTTCAGGGCATGAACACTGAAGCTTTCTTT.

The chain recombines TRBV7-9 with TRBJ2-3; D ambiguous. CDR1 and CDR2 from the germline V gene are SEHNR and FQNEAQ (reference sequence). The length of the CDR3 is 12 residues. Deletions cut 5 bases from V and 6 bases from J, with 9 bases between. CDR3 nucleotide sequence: TGTGCCAGCAGCCTTTTACGGGATACGCAGTATTTT. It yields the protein CASSLLRDTQYF.

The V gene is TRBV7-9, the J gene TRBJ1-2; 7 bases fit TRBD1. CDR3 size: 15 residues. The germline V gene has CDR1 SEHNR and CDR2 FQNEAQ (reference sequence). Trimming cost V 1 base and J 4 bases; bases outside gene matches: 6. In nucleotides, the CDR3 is TGTGCCAGCAGCTTAGGTAGACAGGGAATCTATGGCTACACCTTC. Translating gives CASSLGRQGIYGYTF.

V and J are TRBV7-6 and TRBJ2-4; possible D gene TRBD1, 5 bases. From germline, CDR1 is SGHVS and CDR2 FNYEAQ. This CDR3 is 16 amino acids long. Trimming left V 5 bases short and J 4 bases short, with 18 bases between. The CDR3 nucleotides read TGTGCCAGCAGCCAGGGAAGGGGCGGCCATAAAAACATTCAGTACTTC. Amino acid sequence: CASSQGRGGHKNIQYF.

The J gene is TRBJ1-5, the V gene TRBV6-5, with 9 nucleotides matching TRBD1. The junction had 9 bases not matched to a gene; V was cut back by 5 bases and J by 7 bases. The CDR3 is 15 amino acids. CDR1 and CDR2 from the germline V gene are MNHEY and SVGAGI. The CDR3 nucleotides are TGTGCCAGCAGTATACAACAGGGGGCTGGGCAGCCCCAGCATTTT. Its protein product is CASSIQQGAGQPQHF.

The CDR3 DNA reads as TGTGCCAGCACCGGGACAGGGGGCCATCAGCCCCAGCATTTT. It translates to CASTGTGGHQPQHF. J is TRBJ1-5 and V is TRBV6-1; 12 bases are shared with TRBD1. Unmatched junction bases numbered 3, after V lost 7 bases and J lost 5 bases. The CDR3 is 14 amino acids. Germline V CDR1 and CDR2: MNHNS, SASEGT.

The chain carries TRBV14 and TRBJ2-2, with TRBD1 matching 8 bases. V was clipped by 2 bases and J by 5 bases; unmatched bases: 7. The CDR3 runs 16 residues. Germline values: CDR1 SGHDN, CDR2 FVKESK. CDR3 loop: CASSQMDRVRTGELFF. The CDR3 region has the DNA TGTGCCAGCAGCCAAATGGACAGGGTCAGGACCGGGGAGCTGTTTTTT. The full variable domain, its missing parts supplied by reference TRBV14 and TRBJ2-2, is EAGVTQFPSHSVIEKGQTVTLRCDPISGHDNLYWYRRVMGKEIKFLLHFVKESKQDESGMPNNRFLAERTGGTYSTLKVQPAELEDSGVYFCASSQMDRVRTGELFFGEGSRLTVL.

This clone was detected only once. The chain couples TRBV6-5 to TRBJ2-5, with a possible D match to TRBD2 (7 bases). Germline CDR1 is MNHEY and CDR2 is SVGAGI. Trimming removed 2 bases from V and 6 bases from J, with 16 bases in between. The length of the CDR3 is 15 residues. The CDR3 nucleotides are TGTGCCAGCAGTTACAGTAGGGGGGGCGTAAAGACCCAGTACTTC. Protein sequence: CASSYSRGGVKTQYF.

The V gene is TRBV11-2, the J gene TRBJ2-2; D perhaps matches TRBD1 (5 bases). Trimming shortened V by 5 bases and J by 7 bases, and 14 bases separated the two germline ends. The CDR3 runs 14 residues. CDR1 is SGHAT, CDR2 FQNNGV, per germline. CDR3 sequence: CASSPSQGVGELFF. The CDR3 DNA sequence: TGTGCCAGCAGCCCCTCACAAGGGGTCGGGGAGCTGTTTTTT.

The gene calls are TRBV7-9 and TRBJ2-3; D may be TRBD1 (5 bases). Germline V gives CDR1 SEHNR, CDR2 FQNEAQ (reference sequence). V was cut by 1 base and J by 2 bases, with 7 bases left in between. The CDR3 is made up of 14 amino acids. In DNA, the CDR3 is TGTGCCAGCAGCTTAGTAGGGGCCACAGATACGCAGTATTTT. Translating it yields CASSLVGATDTQYF.

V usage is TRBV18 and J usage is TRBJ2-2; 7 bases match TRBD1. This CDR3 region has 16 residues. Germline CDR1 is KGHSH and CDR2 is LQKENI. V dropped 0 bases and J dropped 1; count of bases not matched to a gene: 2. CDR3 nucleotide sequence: TGTGCCAGCTCACCACCAGGGGGCATGAACACCGGGGAGCTGTTTTTT. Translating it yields CASSPPGGMNTGELFF.

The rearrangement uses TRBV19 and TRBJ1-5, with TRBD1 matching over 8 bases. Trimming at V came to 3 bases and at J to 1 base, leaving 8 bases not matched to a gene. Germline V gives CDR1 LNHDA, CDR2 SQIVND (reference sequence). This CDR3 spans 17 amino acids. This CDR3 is CASSIHATGGSNQPQHF. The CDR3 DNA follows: TGTGCCAGTAGTATCCACGCCACAGGGGGAAGCAATCAGCCCCAGCATTTT.